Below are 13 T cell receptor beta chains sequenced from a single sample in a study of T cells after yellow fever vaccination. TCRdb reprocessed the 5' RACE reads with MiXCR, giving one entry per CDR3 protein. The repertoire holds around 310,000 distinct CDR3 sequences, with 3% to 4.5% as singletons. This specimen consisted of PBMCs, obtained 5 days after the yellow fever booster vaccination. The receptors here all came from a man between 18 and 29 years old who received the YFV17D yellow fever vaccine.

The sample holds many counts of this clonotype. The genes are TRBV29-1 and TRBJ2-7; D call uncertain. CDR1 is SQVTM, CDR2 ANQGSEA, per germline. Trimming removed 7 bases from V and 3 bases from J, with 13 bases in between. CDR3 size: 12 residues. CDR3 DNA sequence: TGCAGCGGCGCCCGCGATGACTACGAGCAGTACTTC. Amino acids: CSGARDDYEQYF.

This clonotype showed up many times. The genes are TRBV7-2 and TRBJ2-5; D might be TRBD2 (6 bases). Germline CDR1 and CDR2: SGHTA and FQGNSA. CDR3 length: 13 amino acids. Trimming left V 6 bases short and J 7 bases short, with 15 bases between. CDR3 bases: TGTGCCAGCAGTCCCCCGGGGGTGGGGACCCAGTACTTC. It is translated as CASSPPGVGTQYF.

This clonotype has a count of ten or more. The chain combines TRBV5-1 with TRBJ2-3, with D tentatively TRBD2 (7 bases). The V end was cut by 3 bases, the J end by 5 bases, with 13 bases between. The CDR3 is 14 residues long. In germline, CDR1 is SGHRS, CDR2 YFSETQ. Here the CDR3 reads CASSWAGAGDTQYF. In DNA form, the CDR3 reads TGCGCCAGCAGCTGGGCGGGGGCTGGAGATACGCAGTATTTT.

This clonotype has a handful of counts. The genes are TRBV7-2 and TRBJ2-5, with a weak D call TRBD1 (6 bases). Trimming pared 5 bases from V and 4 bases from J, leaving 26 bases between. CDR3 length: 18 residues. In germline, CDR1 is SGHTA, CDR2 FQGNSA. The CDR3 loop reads CASSPGNTGTSKGETQYF. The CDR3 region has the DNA TGTGCCAGCAGCCCGGGTAATACAGGGACCTCTAAGGGAGAGACCCAGTACTTC. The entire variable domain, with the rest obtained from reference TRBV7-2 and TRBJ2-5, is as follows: GAGVSQSPSNKVTEKGKDVELRCDPISGHTALYWYRQSLGQGLEFLIYFQGNSAPDKSGLPSDRFSAERTGGSVSTLTIQRTQQEDSAVYLCASSPGNTGTSKGETQYFGPGTRLLVL.

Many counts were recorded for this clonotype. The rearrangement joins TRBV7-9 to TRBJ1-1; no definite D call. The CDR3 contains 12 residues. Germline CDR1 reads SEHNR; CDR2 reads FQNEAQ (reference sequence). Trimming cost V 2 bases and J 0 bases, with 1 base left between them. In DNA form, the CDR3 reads TGTGCCAGCAGCTTAATGAACACTGAAGCTTTCTTT. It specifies CASSLMNTEAFF.

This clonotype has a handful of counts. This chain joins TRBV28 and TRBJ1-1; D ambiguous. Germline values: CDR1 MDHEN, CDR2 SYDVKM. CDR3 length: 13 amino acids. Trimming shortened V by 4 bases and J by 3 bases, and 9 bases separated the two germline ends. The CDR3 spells CASSYRLDTEAFF. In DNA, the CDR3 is TGTGCCAGCAGTTACCGTTTGGACACTGAAGCTTTCTTT.

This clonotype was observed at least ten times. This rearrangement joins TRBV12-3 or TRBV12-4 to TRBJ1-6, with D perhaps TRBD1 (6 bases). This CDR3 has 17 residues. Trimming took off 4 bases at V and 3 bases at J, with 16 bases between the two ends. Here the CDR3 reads CASSWTAQIFYNSPLHF. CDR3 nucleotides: TGTGCCAGCAGTTGGACAGCCCAGATCTTCTATAATTCACCCCTCCACTTT.

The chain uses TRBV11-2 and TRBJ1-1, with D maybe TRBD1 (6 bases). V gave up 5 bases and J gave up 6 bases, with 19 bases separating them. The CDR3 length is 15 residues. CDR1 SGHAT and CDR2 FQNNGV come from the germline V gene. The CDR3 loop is CASSPFSGGASEAFF. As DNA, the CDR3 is TGTGCCAGCAGCCCATTCAGCGGGGGCGCTTCTGAAGCTTTCTTT.

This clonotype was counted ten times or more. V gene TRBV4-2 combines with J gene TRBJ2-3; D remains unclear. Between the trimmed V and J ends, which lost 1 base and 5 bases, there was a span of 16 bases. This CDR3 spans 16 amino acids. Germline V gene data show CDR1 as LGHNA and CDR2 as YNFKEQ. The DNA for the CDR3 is TGTGCCAGCAGCCAAGGATTCTCCGGTTATGAAGATACGCAGTATTTT. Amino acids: CASSQGFSGYEDTQYF.

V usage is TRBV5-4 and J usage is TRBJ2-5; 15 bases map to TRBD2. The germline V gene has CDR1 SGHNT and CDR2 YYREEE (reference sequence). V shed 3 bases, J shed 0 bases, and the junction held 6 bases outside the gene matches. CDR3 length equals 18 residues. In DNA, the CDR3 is TGTGCCAGCAGCTCACCGGGACTAGCGGGGGGTAACCAAGAGACCCAGTACTTC. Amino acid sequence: CASSSPGLAGGNQETQYF.

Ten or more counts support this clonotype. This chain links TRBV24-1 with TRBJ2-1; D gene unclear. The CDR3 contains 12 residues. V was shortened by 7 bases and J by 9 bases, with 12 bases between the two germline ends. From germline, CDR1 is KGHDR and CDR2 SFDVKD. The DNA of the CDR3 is TGTGCCACCAGGACCAAGACGGGTGAGCAGTTCTTC. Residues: CATRTKTGEQFF.

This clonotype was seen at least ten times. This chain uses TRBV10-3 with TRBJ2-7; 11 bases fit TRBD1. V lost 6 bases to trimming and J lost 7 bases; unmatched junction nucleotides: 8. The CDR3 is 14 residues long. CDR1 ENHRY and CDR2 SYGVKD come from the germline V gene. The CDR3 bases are TGTGCCATCAGATCTGCCGGGACAGGGGGAGAGCAGTACGTC. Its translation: CAIRSAGTGGEQYV.

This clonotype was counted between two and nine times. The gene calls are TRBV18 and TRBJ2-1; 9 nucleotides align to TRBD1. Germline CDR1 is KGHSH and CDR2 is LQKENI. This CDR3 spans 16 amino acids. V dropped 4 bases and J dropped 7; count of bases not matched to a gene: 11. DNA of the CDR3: TGTGCCAGCTCACTGCTCGGGACAGGGTATTCGAATGAGCAGTTCTTC. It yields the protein CASSLLGTGYSNEQFF.